This T cell receptor beta chain was captured in a study of human T cells and chemical hapten exposure. Study-level background: Weekly administration of diphenylcyclopropenone to the scalp of patients continued throughout the roughly 23-week study. General study results and limits: Expanded TCRs made up significantly more big CDR3 similarity clusters than controls did. The number of TCRs above 1 in 1000 frequency did not change after DPC sensitization.

This clonotype was observed many times. Its antigen is not identified. One entry per CDR3 protein results from TCRdb running MiXCR on the RACE reads. The table has just over 80,000 distinct CDR3 sequences, around 11% seen once; the top ten hold approximately 4.4%. Time point of the sample: patch test 1, 2 weeks after DPC sensitization. Treatment given: therapeutic diphenylcyclopropenone sensitization with weekly scalp DPC. There are 15 residues in the CDR3. J was trimmed by 4 bases and V by 1 base; bases with no gene match: 6. CDR1 is MDHEN, CDR2 SYDVKM, per germline. The sequences come from whole blood, collected in connection with sensitization to the hapten diphenylcyclopropenone (DPC). The source is a woman between 50 and 59 years old with alopecia areata. Some clones in this sample may be carry-over from other donors' samples. The chain links TRBV28 to TRBJ2-7; the match to TRBD1 covers 8 bases. The CDR3 reads CASSLFQGAPYEQYF. The CDR3 DNA follows: TGTGCCAGCAGTTTATTCCAGGGGGCGCCGTACGAGCAGTACTTC.